This T cell receptor (beta chain) was sequenced in a study of blood T cell repertoires in COVID-19. Study-wide context: COVID-19 samples from acute and convalescent phases originated in the United States, Italy and Spain. PBMCs, B-cell-depleted T cells, or T cells provided the cDNA or gDNA that made up the material.

Patients from Seattle were sampled longitudinally, starting during active infection. Per the original methods: By means of reference gene primer amplification, nucleated cell counts were estimated. Here immunoSEQ multiplex PCR was the method, and the copy in TCRdb shows in-frame clones only, minus some. The V and J calls and the clone size are those of that table, but D and trimming were determined from the DNA. The data show about 480,000 clones, 89% seen once. The CDR3 extends over 13 amino acids. Trimming took 8 bases from V and 11 from J; bases not matched to a gene: 14. This receptor was identified in a man younger than 35 with COVID-19, enrolled during active disease. Sequencing was done on a sample of peripheral blood. The chain joins TRBV12-3 or TRBV12-4 to TRBJ1-1, with 7 bases fitting TRBD1. The CDR3 sequence is CASGGPQGNWAFF. CDR3 DNA sequence: TGTGCCAGCGGGGGCCCACAGGGGAATTGGGCTTTCTTT.